This is a list of T cell receptor beta chains from one sample in a study of Ad26.COV2.S vaccination and SARS-CoV-2 variants. TCRdb's table, derived via immunoSEQ multiplex PCR, lists solely in-frame clones and lacks some. The sample records about 350,000 clones, 87% being singletons. The input for sequencing was peripheral blood, taken in a trial of Ad26.COV2.S vaccine versus placebo. The receptors were gathered from a person aged 18 to 65 who received the Ad26.COV2.S COVID-19 vaccine or a placebo. CDR3s leave out the opening cysteine and the closing phenylalanine or tryptophan.

v_call,cdr3_aa
TRBV25-1,ASSEGQGGNQPQH
TRBV7-9,ASSFGSTNEKLF
TRBV6-5,ASSYSSYRGTDTQY
TRBV15,ATSRDRRSSYEQY
TRBV7-2,ASSWTGQGFDNEQF
TRBV5-1,ASSPRQGTSYEQY
TRBV6-5,ASSQELNTEAF
TRBV19,ASSIKGLANTEAF
TRBV7-3,ASSHTQETQY
TRBV7-6,ASSSPSNTQY
TRBV28,ASSLPPRTGRRGNQPQH
TRBV7-3,ASSLYGDSSPLH
TRBV29-1,SVEPRGDEKLF
TRBV4-3,ASSQLQGINYGYT
TRBV2,ASSGRQGGIQPQH
TRBV20-1,SARVGGEQY
TRBV5-5,ASTGRGGDSPLH
TRBV6-5,ASSYSWGDYGYT
TRBV7-2,ASQQDRNNEQF
TRBV27,ASSPSDRGWNSPLH
TRBV2,ASSGLARRSYEQY
TRBV5-5,ASSQPGTGKEKLF
TRBV28,ASSPQGRNTEAF
TRBV5-4,ASSFEANQPQH
TRBV5-4,ASSSRISYEQY
TRBV19,AIHRLGTEAF
TRBV6-5,ASKQKTENTGELF
TRBV7-8,ASSLYRGTYNEQF
TRBV9,ASSVGGQTFDTQY
TRBV6-5,ASRNTDREGGYT
TRBV3-1/TRBV3-2,ASSQEKGTDTQY
TRBV7-9,ASSLEGGVETQY
TRBV7-2,ASSPAGITDTQY
TRBV5-4,ASSSGQTGNSPLH
TRBV7-9,ASSTGKSSGNTIY
TRBV7-2,ASSFSGNTEAF
TRBV3-1/TRBV3-2,AIQDSVTDTQY
TRBV27,ASRRTGGSVPQH
TRBV5-1,ASSPGLAEETQY
TRBV5-1,ASSSPGGGKDTQY
TRBV5-1,ASSLTPGTTNEKLF
TRBV6-1,ASSETGVEKLF
TRBV25-1,ASTGIYGYT
TRBV9,ASSEARGLAGEMNEQF
TRBV30,AWSSGNSPLH
TRBV20-1,SASHNSRVRTEAF
TRBV30,AWSVGRDQPQH
TRBV5-1,ASSLAGRGGATTDTQY